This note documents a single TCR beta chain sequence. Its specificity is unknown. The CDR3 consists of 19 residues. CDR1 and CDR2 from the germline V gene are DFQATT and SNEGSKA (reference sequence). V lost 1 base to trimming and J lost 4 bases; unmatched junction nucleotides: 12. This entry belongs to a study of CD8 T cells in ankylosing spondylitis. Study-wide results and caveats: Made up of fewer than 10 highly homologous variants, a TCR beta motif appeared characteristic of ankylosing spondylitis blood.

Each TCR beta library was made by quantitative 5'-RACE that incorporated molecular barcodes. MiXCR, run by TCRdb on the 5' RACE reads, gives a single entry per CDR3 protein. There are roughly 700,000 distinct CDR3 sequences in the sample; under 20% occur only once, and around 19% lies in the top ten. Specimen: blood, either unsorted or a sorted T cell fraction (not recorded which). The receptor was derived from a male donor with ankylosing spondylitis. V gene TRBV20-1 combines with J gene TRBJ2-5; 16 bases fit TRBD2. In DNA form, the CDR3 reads TGCAGTGCTAGAGCCCTCCCGGGACTAGCGGGAGGGCCAGGAGAGACCCAGTACTTC. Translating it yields CSARALPGLAGGPGETQYF.